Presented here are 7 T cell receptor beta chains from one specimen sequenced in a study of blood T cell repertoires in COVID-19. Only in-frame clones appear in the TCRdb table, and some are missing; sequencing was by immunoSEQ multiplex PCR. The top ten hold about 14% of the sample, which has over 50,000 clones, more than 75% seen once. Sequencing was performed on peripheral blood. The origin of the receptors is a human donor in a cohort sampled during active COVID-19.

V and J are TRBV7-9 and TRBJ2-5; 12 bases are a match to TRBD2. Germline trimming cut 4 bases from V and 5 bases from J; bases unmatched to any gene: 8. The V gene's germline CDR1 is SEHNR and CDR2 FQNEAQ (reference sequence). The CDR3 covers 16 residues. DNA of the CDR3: TGTGCCAGCAGCTCTTTACTAGCGGGAGGTAGGGAGACCCAGTACTTC. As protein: CASSSLLAGGRETQYF.

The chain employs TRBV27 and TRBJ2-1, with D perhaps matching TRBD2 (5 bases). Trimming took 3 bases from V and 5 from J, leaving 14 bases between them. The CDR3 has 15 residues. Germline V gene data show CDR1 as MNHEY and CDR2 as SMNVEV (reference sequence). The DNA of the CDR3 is TGTGCCAGCAGTTTCGGACGCCTAGCTCACAATGAGCAGTTCTTC. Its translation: CASSFGRLAHNEQFF.

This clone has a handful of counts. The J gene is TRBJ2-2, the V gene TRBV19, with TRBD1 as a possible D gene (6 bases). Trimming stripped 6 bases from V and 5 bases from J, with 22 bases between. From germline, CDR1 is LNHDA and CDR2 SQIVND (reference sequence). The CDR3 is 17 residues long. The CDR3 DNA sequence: TGTGCCAGTAGCTCAGACTTCGACAGGTCGGGAACCGGGGAGCTGTTTTTT. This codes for CASSSDFDRSGTGELFF.

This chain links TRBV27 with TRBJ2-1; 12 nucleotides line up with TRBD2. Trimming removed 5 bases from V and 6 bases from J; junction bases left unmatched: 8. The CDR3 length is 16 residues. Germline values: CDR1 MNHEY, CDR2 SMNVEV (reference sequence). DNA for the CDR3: TGTGCCAGCAGTCCTGGACTAGCGGGATTCTTCAATGAGCAGTTCTTC. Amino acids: CASSPGLAGFFNEQFF.

The CDR3 nucleotides read TGTGCCAGTAGTTGGGACAGGGACAATACTGAAGCTTTCTTT. This gives the protein CASSWDRDNTEAFF. This chain links TRBV19 with TRBJ1-1; 9 bases are shared with TRBD1. The CDR3 loop spans 14 amino acids. Trimming at V came to 5 bases and at J to 5 bases, leaving 6 bases not matched to a gene. Germline V CDR1 and CDR2: LNHDA, SQIVND (reference sequence). The complete variable domain, with remaining parts taken from reference TRBV19 and TRBJ1-1, reads DGGITQSPKYLFRKEGQNVTLSCEQNLNHDAMYWYRQDPGQGLRLIYYSQIVNDFQKGDIAEGYSVSREKKESFPLTVTSAQKNPTAFYLCASSWDRDNTEAFFGQGTRLTVV.

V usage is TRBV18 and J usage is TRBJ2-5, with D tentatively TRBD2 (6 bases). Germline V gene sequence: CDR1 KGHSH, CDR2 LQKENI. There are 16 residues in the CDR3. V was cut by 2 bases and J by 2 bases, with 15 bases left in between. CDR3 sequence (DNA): TGTGCCAGCTCACCAAGGCTAGCGAGAAATCAAGAGACCCAGTACTTC. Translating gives CASSPRLARNQETQYF.

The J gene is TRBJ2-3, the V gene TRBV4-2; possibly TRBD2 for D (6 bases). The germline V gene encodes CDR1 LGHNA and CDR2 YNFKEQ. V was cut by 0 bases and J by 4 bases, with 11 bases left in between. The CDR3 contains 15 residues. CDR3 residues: CASSQEGGNADTQYF. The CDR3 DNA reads TGTGCCAGCAGCCAAGAAGGCGGGAACGCAGATACGCAGTATTTT.